Shown below are 6 T cell receptor beta chains from a single sample sequenced in a study of blood T cell repertoires in COVID-19. Data came from immunoSEQ multiplex PCR; TCRdb stores just in-frame clones and leaves some out. This table holds approximately 220,000 clones, roughly 89% found once. Sequenced material: PBMCs or T cells enriched from blood (not recorded which). The receptors were gathered from a woman younger than 45 with acute COVID-19.

This clone was observed a handful of times. The V call is TRBV2, the J call TRBJ1-4, with D maybe TRBD1 (5 bases). This CDR3 has 16 amino acids. V gave up 1 base and J gave up 6 bases, with 15 bases separating them. Germline V lookup: CDR1 SNHLY, CDR2 FYNNEI. The CDR3: CASSEEDLGGYEKLFF. CDR3 sequence (DNA): TGTGCCAGCAGTGAAGAAGATTTGGGGGGATATGAAAAACTGTTTTTT. Drawing the rest from reference TRBV2 and TRBJ1-4, the complete variable domain is EPEVTQTPSHQVTQMGQEVILRCVPISNHLYFYWYRQILGQKVEFLVSFYNNEISEKSEIFDDQFSVERPDGSNFTLKIRSTKLEDSAMYFCASSEEDLGGYEKLFFGSGTQLSVL.

The V and J genes are TRBV18 and TRBJ1-6; 7 nucleotides agree with TRBD1. CDR1 KGHSH and CDR2 LQKENI come from the germline V gene. CDR3 length equals 16 residues. J was trimmed by 8 bases and V by 5 bases; bases with no gene match: 12. CDR3 DNA: TGTGCCAGCTCAGAAACTGCAGGGGGTACGGATTCACCCCTCCACTTT. Translating it yields CASSETAGGTDSPLHF.

The chain has TRBV11-2 and TRBJ1-1; D is uncertain. Germline V CDR1 and CDR2: SGHAT, FQNNGV. This CDR3 is 12 amino acids long. V shed 7 bases and J shed 7 bases, with 13 bases lying between them. The CDR3 loop reads CASTPLWSEAFF. The CDR3 DNA reads as TGTGCCAGCACCCCCCTCTGGAGTGAAGCTTTCTTT.

Only one count was recorded for this clone. This sequence joins TRBV20-1 and TRBJ2-5, with a weak D call TRBD2 (5 bases). Trimming pared 3 bases from V and 5 bases from J, leaving 13 bases between. CDR3 length: 13 residues. CDR1 DFQATT and CDR2 SNEGSKA come from the germline V gene (reference sequence). The CDR3 bases are TGCAGTGCTAGTTCAGGACTGGGCGAGACCCAGTACTTC. Its protein is CSASSGLGETQYF.

V gene TRBV4-1 combines with J gene TRBJ2-3, with 14 bases identical to TRBD2. Trimming removed 4 bases from V and 0 bases from J; junction bases left unmatched: 9. CDR1 and CDR2 from the germline V gene are MGHRA and YSYEKL. CDR3 size: 19 residues. CDR3 in amino acids: CASSRQGLAGAQSTDTQYF. In nucleotides, the CDR3 is TGCGCCAGCAGCCGCCAGGGACTAGCGGGGGCGCAAAGCACAGATACGCAGTATTTT.

The gene calls are TRBV4-1 and TRBJ1-1; possibly TRBD1 for D (5 bases). Germline assignment: CDR1 MGHRA and CDR2 YSYEKL. The CDR3 loop spans 16 amino acids. The V gene lost 0 bases and the J gene lost 3 bases, with 14 bases spanning the gap. The CDR3 sequence is CASSQDGGARDTEAFF. Written as DNA, the CDR3 is TGCGCCAGCAGCCAAGATGGAGGGGCGAGGGACACTGAAGCTTTCTTT.